The 10 T cell receptor beta chains listed next were all sequenced from one sample in a study of OX40 agonist ivuxolimab in advanced cancers. Profiling relied on immunoSEQ multiplex PCR, and the TCRdb table lists in-frame clones only, not all of them. The sample contains roughly 53,000 clones, under 90% of which appear only once. This specimen was CD4+ or CD8+ T cells sorted from blood, taken in a trial of the OX40 agonist ivuxolimab. The source is an adult with an advanced solid tumor such as melanoma, head and neck, liver or kidney cancer.

This rearrangement joins TRBV28 to TRBJ2-1; D perhaps matches TRBD2 (6 bases). CDR1 and CDR2 (germline): MDHEN, SYDVKM. The V end was cut by 7 bases, the J end by 0 bases, with 13 bases between. The CDR3 is 15 residues long. The CDR3 coding sequence is TGTGCCAGCATAACCCCTAGCGTCTCCTACAATGAGCAGTTCTTC. Residues: CASITPSVSYNEQFF.

J is TRBJ2-7 and V is TRBV7-6; D is uncertain. This CDR3 is built from 13 residues. CDR1 and CDR2 from the germline V gene are SGHVS and FNYEAQ. The V end lost 1 base, the J end lost 7 bases, and 11 bases lay between the germline ends. The CDR3 DNA reads TGTGCCAGCAGCTTAGGAATGTACGGGGAGCAGTACTTC. Amino acids: CASSLGMYGEQYF.

The chain links TRBV6-6 to TRBJ2-7, with D possibly matching TRBD1 (8 bases). CDR3 length equals 13 residues. Germline V CDR1 and CDR2: MNHNY, SVGAGI (reference sequence). Trimming left V 6 bases short and J 7 bases short, with 16 bases between. The CDR3, as DNA: TGTGCCAGCAGAACAGGGGGGGGTGTGGAGCAGTACTTC. This codes for CASRTGGGVEQYF.

The rearrangement links TRBV7-9 to TRBJ1-1, with D perhaps matching TRBD1 (5 bases). V was cut by 5 bases and J by 6 bases, with 16 bases left in between. Germline V lookup: CDR1 SEHNR, CDR2 FQNEAQ (reference sequence). CDR3 length: 14 amino acids. The CDR3 DNA is TGTGCCAGCAGCCCCGGGGGTACCGGACCTGAAGCTTTCTTT. Translation gives CASSPGGTGPEAFF.

This clone came up a few times. The chain joins TRBV18 to TRBJ1-5, with TRBD1 matching over 9 bases. Per the germline V gene, CDR1 is KGHSH and CDR2 is LQKENI. The CDR3 sequence is 14 residues long. Trimming removed 2 bases from V and 5 bases from J; junction bases left unmatched: 1. The CDR3 loop is CASSPRQGDQPQHF. CDR3 in DNA: TGTGCCAGCTCACCAAGACAGGGGGATCAGCCCCAGCATTTT.

V gene TRBV5-1 combines with J gene TRBJ1-2; D is unclear. This CDR3 is 13 amino acids long. Trimming removed 4 bases from V and 6 bases from J, with 13 bases in between. Germline V lookup: CDR1 SGHRS, CDR2 YFSETQ. The CDR3 reads CASSATDVDGYTF. CDR3 bases: TGCGCCAGCAGCGCAACAGACGTGGATGGCTACACCTTC.

The chain couples TRBV18 to TRBJ2-5; D is possibly TRBD1 (5 bases). Per the germline V gene, CDR1 is KGHSH and CDR2 is LQKENI. CDR3 size: 15 residues. V shed 0 bases and J shed 2 bases, with 10 bases lying between them. The DNA for the CDR3 is TGTGCCAGCTCACCACCGGGGCGACCACAAGAGACCCAGTACTTC. Residues: CASSPPGRPQETQYF.

Comments on this clone: The conserved phenylalanine or tryptophan is not found at the CDR3 terminus, so this likely reflects a read error. Because the CDR3's place on the DNA is in doubt, the DNA is left out and the CDR3 is given as listed by TCRdb. The V gene is TRBV28, the J gene TRBJ2-6; TRBD2, as called in the table, went unchecked against the DNA. Germline-derived CDR1 and CDR2 are MDHEN and SYDVKM. The CDR3 extends over 12 residues, inclusive of both ends. CDR3 in amino acids: CASSLCGRDSGR.

V gene TRBV5-4 combines with J gene TRBJ1-3; no reliable D call. Germline lookup yields CDR1 SGHNT and CDR2 YYREEE (reference sequence). The CDR3 has 16 amino acids. Between the trimmed V and J ends, which lost 0 bases and 1 base, there was a span of 11 bases. CDR3: CASSLGGSTSGNTIYF. The CDR3 bases are TGTGCCAGCAGCTTGGGAGGTAGTACGTCTGGAAACACCATATATTTT.

This chain connects TRBV10-2 to TRBJ1-1; D is unresolved. The germline gives CDR1 WSHSY, CDR2 SAAADI. The CDR3 runs to 14 residues. Trimming left V 4 bases short and J 0 bases short, with 9 bases between. CDR3 nucleotides: TGCGCCAGCAGTGTGGCGGGAATGAACACTGAAGCTTTCTTT. As protein: CASSVAGMNTEAFF.